One and the same sample provided the 3 T cell receptor beta chains below, sequenced in a study of naive and memory T cell subsets. Both TRBC1 and TRBC2 were covered by a beta constant-region primer of two equimolar oligonucleotides. Nested alpha and beta constant-region primers with the SP2 primer drove four PCR rounds on ligated cDNA. A single record per CDR3 protein comes from TCRdb applying MiXCR to the UMI-ligation and nested PCR reads. The data show 85,000 or so distinct CDR3 sequences, 8% to 9.5% seen once. Sequencing was done on a sample of naive CD8+ T cells from blood. The receptors originated from a human donor in good health.

In this sample, this clonotype turned up many times. The chain couples TRBV10-1 to TRBJ1-4, with a possible D match to TRBD1 (5 bases). The CDR3 runs to 14 residues. Between the trimmed V and J ends, which lost 6 bases and 8 bases, there was a span of 16 bases. Germline V lookup: CDR1 WNHNN, CDR2 SYGVQD (reference sequence). In DNA form, the CDR3 reads TGCGCCAGCAGAGGGGCCGGACCGGGGGAAAAACTGTTTTTT. It translates to CASRGAGPGEKLFF.

This clonotype was observed at least ten times. The rearrangement joins TRBV7-9 to TRBJ1-1; 7 bases fit TRBD1. V was clipped by 5 bases and J by 5 bases; unmatched bases: 8. The germline CDR1 and CDR2 sequences are SEHNR and FQNEAQ (reference sequence). The CDR3 covers 14 residues. The CDR3 nucleotides read TGTGCCAGCAGCCCCTCCTCGGACAGGACTGAAGCTTTCTTT. The encoded protein is CASSPSSDRTEAFF.

This clonotype turned up a few times. The chain has TRBV28 and TRBJ2-5, with 8 bases matching TRBD1. Germline CDR1 and CDR2: MDHEN and SYDVKM. The junction had 11 bases not matched to a gene; V was cut back by 6 bases and J by 2 bases. This CDR3 spans 16 amino acids. The CDR3, as DNA: TGTGCCAGCAGCCCCGGACAGGGACCCTCTCAAGAGACCCAGTACTTC. This sequence encodes CASSPGQGPSQETQYF.